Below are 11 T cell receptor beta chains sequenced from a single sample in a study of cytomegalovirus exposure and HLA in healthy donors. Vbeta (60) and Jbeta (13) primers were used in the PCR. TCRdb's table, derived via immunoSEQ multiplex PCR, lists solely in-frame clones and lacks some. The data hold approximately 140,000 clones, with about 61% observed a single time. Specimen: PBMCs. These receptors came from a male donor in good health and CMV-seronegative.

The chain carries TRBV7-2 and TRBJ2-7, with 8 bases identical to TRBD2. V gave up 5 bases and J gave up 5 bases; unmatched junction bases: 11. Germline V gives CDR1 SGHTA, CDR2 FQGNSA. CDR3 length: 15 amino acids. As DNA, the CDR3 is TGTGCCAGCAGCCCCTCGGGGGGGGTTCACCACGAGCAGTACTTC. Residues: CASSPSGGVHHEQYF.

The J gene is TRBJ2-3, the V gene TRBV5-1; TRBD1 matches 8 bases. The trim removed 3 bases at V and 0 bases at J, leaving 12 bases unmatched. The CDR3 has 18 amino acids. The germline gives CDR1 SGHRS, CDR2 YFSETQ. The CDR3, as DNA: TGCGCCAGCAGCTCGGGACAGGTCCTCTTATCTAGCACAGATACGCAGTATTTT. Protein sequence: CASSSGQVLLSSTDTQYF.

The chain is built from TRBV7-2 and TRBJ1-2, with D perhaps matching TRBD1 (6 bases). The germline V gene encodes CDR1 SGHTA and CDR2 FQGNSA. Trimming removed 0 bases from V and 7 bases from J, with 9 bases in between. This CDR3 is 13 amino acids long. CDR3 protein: CASSLAGARGYTF. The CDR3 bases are TGTGCCAGCAGCTTAGCGGGGGCTCGTGGCTACACCTTC.

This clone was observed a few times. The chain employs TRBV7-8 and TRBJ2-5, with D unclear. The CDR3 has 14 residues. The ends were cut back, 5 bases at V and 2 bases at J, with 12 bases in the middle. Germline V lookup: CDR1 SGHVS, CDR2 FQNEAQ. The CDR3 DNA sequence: TGTGCCAGCAGCCTCGTTTTAACTCAAGAGACCCAGTACTTC. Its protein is CASSLVLTQETQYF.

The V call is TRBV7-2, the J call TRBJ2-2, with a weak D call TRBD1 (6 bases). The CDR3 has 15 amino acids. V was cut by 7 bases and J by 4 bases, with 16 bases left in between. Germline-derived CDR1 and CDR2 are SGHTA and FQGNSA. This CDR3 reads CASTFLTGTTGELFF. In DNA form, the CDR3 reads TGTGCCAGCACCTTTTTAACAGGGACCACCGGGGAGCTGTTTTTT.

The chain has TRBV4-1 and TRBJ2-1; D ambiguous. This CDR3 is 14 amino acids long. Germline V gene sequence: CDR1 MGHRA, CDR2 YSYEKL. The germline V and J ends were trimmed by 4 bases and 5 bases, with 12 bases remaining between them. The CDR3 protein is CASSRRRQDNEQFF. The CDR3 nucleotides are TGCGCCAGCAGCCGAAGGCGTCAGGACAATGAGCAGTTCTTC.

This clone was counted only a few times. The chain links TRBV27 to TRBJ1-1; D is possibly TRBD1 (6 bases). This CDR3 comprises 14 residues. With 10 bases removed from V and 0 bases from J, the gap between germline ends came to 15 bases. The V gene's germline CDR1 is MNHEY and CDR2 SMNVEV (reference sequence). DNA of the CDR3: TGTGCCAACCCTGGACCAGGGGTGAACACTGAAGCTTTCTTT. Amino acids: CANPGPGVNTEAFF.

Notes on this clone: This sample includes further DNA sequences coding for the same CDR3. The DNA of the CDR3 is TGCGCCAGCAGCTTGACAGGAACTAACACTGAAGCTTTCTTT. As protein: CASSLTGTNTEAFF. The chain is built from TRBV5-1 and TRBJ1-1, with D perhaps TRBD1 (5 bases). The germline V gene encodes CDR1 SGHRS and CDR2 YFSETQ. There are 14 residues in the CDR3. The V end was cut by 1 base, the J end by 2 bases, with 9 bases between.

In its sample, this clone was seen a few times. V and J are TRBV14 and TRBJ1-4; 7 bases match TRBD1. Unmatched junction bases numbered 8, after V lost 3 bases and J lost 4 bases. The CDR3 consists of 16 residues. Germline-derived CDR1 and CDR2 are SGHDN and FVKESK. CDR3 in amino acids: CASSQYRGRGNEKLFF. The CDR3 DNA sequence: TGTGCCAGCAGCCAGTACAGGGGCAGGGGTAATGAAAAACTGTTTTTT. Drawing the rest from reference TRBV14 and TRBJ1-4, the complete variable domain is EAGVTQFPSHSVIEKGQTVTLRCDPISGHDNLYWYRRVMGKEIKFLLHFVKESKQDESGMPNNRFLAERTGGTYSTLKVQPAELEDSGVYFCASSQYRGRGNEKLFFGSGTQLSVL.

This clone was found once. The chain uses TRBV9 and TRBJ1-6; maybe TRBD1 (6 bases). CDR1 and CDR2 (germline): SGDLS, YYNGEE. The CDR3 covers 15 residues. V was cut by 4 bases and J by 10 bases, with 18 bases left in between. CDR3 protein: CASSPGHLNPSPLHF. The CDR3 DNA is TGTGCCAGCAGCCCGGGACATCTTAATCCCTCACCCCTCCACTTT.

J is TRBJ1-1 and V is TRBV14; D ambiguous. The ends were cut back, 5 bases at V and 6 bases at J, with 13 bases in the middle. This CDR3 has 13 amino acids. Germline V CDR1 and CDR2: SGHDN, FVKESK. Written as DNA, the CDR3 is TGTGCCAGCAGCGAAATATGGGGAGCTGAAGCTTTCTTT. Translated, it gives CASSEIWGAEAFF. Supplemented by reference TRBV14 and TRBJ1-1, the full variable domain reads EAGVTQFPSHSVIEKGQTVTLRCDPISGHDNLYWYRRVMGKEIKFLLHFVKESKQDESGMPNNRFLAERTGGTYSTLKVQPAELEDSGVYFCASSEIWGAEAFFGQGTRLTVV.